The next 27 T cell receptor beta chains were all read from a single sample in a study of cytomegalovirus exposure and HLA in healthy donors. PCR was performed using 60 Vbeta and 13 Jbeta primers. TCRdb's copy holds only in-frame clones and misses some; the assay was immunoSEQ multiplex PCR. The table shows 120,000 to 150,000 clones, with about 85% occurring only once. Sequences were obtained from PBMCs. These TCRs come from a boy between 2 and 10 years old in good health and CMV-seronegative.

The chain links TRBV11-2 to TRBJ2-7; the D gene is possibly TRBD1 (5 bases). In germline, CDR1 is SGHAT, CDR2 FQNNGV. With 1 base removed from V and 3 bases from J, the gap between germline ends came to 22 bases. The CDR3 sequence is 18 residues long. In nucleotides, the CDR3 is TGTGCCAGCAGCTTAGTGTTTCAGGGCAGCCAGGCGGTCTACGAGCAGTACTTC. This sequence encodes CASSLVFQGSQAVYEQYF.

This clone was seen only a few times. The chain is built from TRBV11-2 and TRBJ1-5, with TRBD1 identical over 7 bases. CDR1 SGHAT and CDR2 FQNNGV come from the germline V gene. The CDR3 spans 14 residues. The ends lost 3 bases at V and 6 bases at J; junction bases unmatched: 5. CDR3: CASSLAGGAQPQHF. DNA for the CDR3: TGTGCCAGCAGCTTGGCAGGGGGAGCTCAGCCCCAGCATTTT.

The V and J genes are TRBV10-1 and TRBJ2-5; 8 nucleotides agree with TRBD1. The J call is in doubt because the DNA end fits TRBJ2-7 better. This CDR3 is built from 16 residues. The V gene's germline CDR1 is WNHNN and CDR2 SYGVQD (reference sequence). The CDR3 region is CASSDQTGQGTYEQYF. Here the CDR3 DNA reads TGCGCCAGCAGTGACCAAACCGGACAGGGTACCTACGAGCAGTACTTC.

The chain carries TRBV6-1 and TRBJ1-3; D remains ambiguous. The CDR3 sequence is 14 residues long. V dropped 6 bases and J dropped 8 bases, with 17 bases sitting between them. Germline V lookup: CDR1 MNHNS, CDR2 SASEGT. The DNA for the CDR3 is TGTGCCAGCAGCACGCGGGTTATCGGGGACACCATATATTTT. Translated: CASSTRVIGDTIYF.

The V call is TRBV30, the J call TRBJ1-1, with 11 bases matching TRBD1. This CDR3 spans 14 amino acids. V trimming: 3 bases; J trimming: 3 bases; junction bases outside the gene matches: 3. Per the germline V gene, CDR1 is GTSNPN and CDR2 is SVGIG (reference sequence). The CDR3 DNA is TGTGCCTGGAGCGGACAGGGGGCCTACACTGAAGCTTTCTTT. As protein: CAWSGQGAYTEAFF. The full variable domain, completed using reference TRBV30 and TRBJ1-1, is SQTIHQWPATLVQPVGSPLSLECTVEGTSNPNLYWYRQAAGRGLQLLFYSVGIGQISSEVPQNLSASRPQDRQFILSSKKLLLSDSGFYLCAWSGQGAYTEAFFGQGTRLTVV.

The rearrangement uses TRBV7-2 and TRBJ2-5; D gene uncertain. V was shortened by 5 bases and J by 4 bases, with 8 bases between the two germline ends. Per germline, CDR1 SGHTA and CDR2 FQGNSA. CDR3 length: 12 residues. For the CDR3, the DNA is TGTGCCAGCAGCCCCTCTTCAGAGACCCAGTACTTC. Translation: CASSPSSETQYF.

The CDR3 DNA sequence: TGTGCCAGCAGCTTGATTGGCACATTTAATGAAAAACTGTTTTTT. Amino acid sequence: CASSLIGTFNEKLFF. The chain carries TRBV5-6 and TRBJ1-4; D remains unclear. This CDR3 has 15 amino acids. V lost 1 base, J lost 4 bases, and 11 bases lay in between. The germline V gene encodes CDR1 SGHDT and CDR2 YYEEEE.

In DNA, the CDR3 is TGTGCCAGCAGTACGGGGTTAGCCTACAATGAGCAGTTCTTC. Translated, it gives CASSTGLAYNEQFF. The V and J genes are TRBV11-3 and TRBJ2-1, with D possibly being TRBD2 (5 bases). Per germline, CDR1 SGHNT and CDR2 YENEEA. The CDR3 runs 14 residues. The germline V and J ends were trimmed by 6 bases and 2 bases, with 11 bases remaining between them.

The J gene is TRBJ2-5, the V gene TRBV19, with 9 nucleotides matching TRBD1. The better agreement between TRBJ2-7 and the DNA end casts doubt on the J call. Germline values: CDR1 LNHDA, CDR2 SQIVND (reference sequence). The CDR3 spans 15 residues. CDR3 in amino acids: CASSTGTGTGYEQYF. CDR3 nucleotides: TGTGCCAGTAGTACAGGGACAGGGACAGGCTACGAGCAGTACTTC.

J is TRBJ1-2 and V is TRBV11-1; TRBD1 aligns across 8 bases. This CDR3 is built from 13 residues. The V and J ends lost 5 bases and 10 bases, in that order; junction bases with no gene match: 9. CDR1 SGHAT and CDR2 FQDESV come from the germline V gene (reference sequence). CDR3: CASSARTGFNYTF. CDR3 bases: TGTGCCAGCAGCGCTCGGACAGGGTTTAACTACACCTTC.

The gene calls are TRBV5-6 and TRBJ1-3, with 7 bases identical to TRBD1. The trim removed 6 bases at V and 8 bases at J, leaving 5 bases unmatched. Germline V gene data show CDR1 as SGHDT and CDR2 as YYEEEE. This CDR3 contains 12 residues. CDR3 coding DNA: TGTGCCAGCACCAGCCAGGGGGACACCATATATTTT. As protein: CASTSQGDTIYF. Based on the CDR3 plus reference TRBV5-6 and TRBJ1-3, the full variable domain is DAGVTQSPTHLIKTRGQQVTLRCSPKSGHDTVSWYQQALGQGPQFIFQYYEEEERQRGNFPDRFSGHQFPNYSSELNVNALLLGDSALYLCASTSQGDTIYFGEGSWLTVV.

This clone was counted a few times. V gene TRBV9 combines with J gene TRBJ2-5; 7 bases match TRBD1. The end of the DNA fits TRBJ2-7 better, so the J call may be wrong. Germline V gives CDR1 SGDLS, CDR2 YYNGEE. This CDR3 region has 14 residues. The CDR3 protein is CASSFGQDSYEQYF. The CDR3 coding sequence is TGTGCCAGCAGCTTCGGACAGGACTCCTACGAGCAGTACTTC.

The chain joins TRBV6-6 to TRBJ1-6, with D maybe TRBD1 (6 bases). CDR1 is MNHNY, CDR2 SVGAGI, per germline (reference sequence). V lost 0 bases and J lost 10, with 13 bases in between. CDR3 size: 15 residues. The CDR3, as DNA: TGTGCCAGCAGTTACTCGAAGGACAGTTGGTCACCCCTCCACTTT. This sequence encodes CASSYSKDSWSPLHF.

The V and J genes are TRBV5-4 and TRBJ1-6; maybe TRBD1 (5 bases). CDR3 length equals 15 residues. CDR1 and CDR2 (germline): SGHNT, YYREEE (reference sequence). Trimming removed 0 bases at V and 8 bases at J, with 12 bases between. CDR3 region: CASSLADGTYSPLHF. DNA of the CDR3: TGTGCCAGCAGCTTGGCCGACGGGACTTATTCACCCCTCCACTTT.

This rearrangement joins TRBV6-5 to TRBJ1-4; 8 bases match TRBD1. The CDR3 totals 12 residues. The trim removed 9 bases at V and 8 bases at J, leaving 5 bases unmatched. CDR1 and CDR2 (germline): MNHEY, SVGAGI. CDR3 protein: CASRTGNEKLFF. The CDR3 region has the DNA TGTGCCAGTAGGACAGGGAACGAAAAACTGTTTTTT.

V and J are TRBV5-6 and TRBJ1-5, with D possibly TRBD1 on 5 matching bases. V lost 0 bases to trimming and J lost 0 bases, with 13 bases between them. The CDR3 totals 17 residues. Germline-derived CDR1 and CDR2 are SGHDT and YYEEEE. CDR3 sequence (DNA): TGTGCCAGCAGCTTGGGGTTTGGGGCGAATAGCAATCAGCCCCAGCATTTT. Translated: CASSLGFGANSNQPQHF.

The rearrangement joins TRBV25-1 to TRBJ1-4, with 9 bases matching TRBD1. The CDR3 is 15 residues long. The germline CDR1 and CDR2 sequences are MGHDK and SYGVNS. The J segment lost 7 bases and the V segment lost 1 base, leaving 4 bases of the junction unmatched. The CDR3 spells CASSEWGTGFEKLFF. The DNA of the CDR3 is TGTGCCAGCAGTGAATGGGGGACAGGGTTTGAAAAACTGTTTTTT.

This clone was picked up one time. The rearrangement joins TRBV18 to TRBJ2-7, with D possibly TRBD1 on 5 matching bases. V was trimmed by 2 bases and J by 5 bases, leaving 7 bases between them. Germline CDR1 and CDR2: KGHSH and LQKENI. This CDR3 spans 12 amino acids. The DNA for the CDR3 is TGTGCCAGCTCACCATCACAGGACGAGCAGTACTTC. Translating gives CASSPSQDEQYF.

This clone turned up a few times. The chain uses TRBV2 and TRBJ1-1; 9 nucleotides agree with TRBD1. V lost 9 bases to trimming and J lost 4 bases; unmatched junction nucleotides: 3. The germline V gene has CDR1 SNHLY and CDR2 FYNNEI. The CDR3 loop spans 12 amino acids. The CDR3 is CARGQGPTEAFF. The CDR3 bases are TGTGCCAGGGGACAGGGTCCCACTGAAGCTTTCTTT.

The chain has TRBV19 and TRBJ1-1, with D possibly TRBD1 on 5 matching bases. With 9 bases removed from V and 4 bases from J, the gap between germline ends came to 21 bases. This CDR3 has 15 amino acids. The germline V gene encodes CDR1 LNHDA and CDR2 SQIVND (reference sequence). For the CDR3, the DNA is TGTGCCAGCCTCCCCTGGGGGGGACGGGGCACTGAAGCTTTCTTT. As protein: CASLPWGGRGTEAFF.

The V gene is TRBV11-2, the J gene TRBJ2-1; 7 bases are shared with TRBD1. Germline assignment: CDR1 SGHAT and CDR2 FQNNGV. This CDR3 is 17 amino acids long. Losses at the gene ends were 0 bases for V and 4 bases for J; bases not matched to a gene: 9. The CDR3 loop is CASSLDPRGGGYNEQFF. CDR3 sequence (DNA): TGTGCCAGCAGCTTAGATCCTAGAGGGGGCGGGTACAATGAGCAGTTCTTC.

This clone was counted once. This CDR3 is also generated by other DNA sequences in the sample. The chain joins TRBV29-1 to TRBJ2-7; D is undetermined. In germline, CDR1 is SQVTM, CDR2 ANQGSEA. The V and J ends lost 6 bases and 0 bases respectively, with 6 bases between them. CDR3 length equals 11 residues. The DNA for the CDR3 is TGCAGCGTCGGCGGCTCCTACGAGCAGTACTTC. Its translation: CSVGGSYEQYF.

The chain combines TRBV6-4 with TRBJ1-1; D might be TRBD1 (6 bases). The CDR3 sequence is 16 residues long. V gave up 6 bases and J gave up 1 base, with 18 bases separating them. The V gene's germline CDR1 is MRHNA and CDR2 SNTAGT. Here the CDR3 DNA reads TGTGCCAGCAGGGTTGATACAGGGCCGGCGAACACTGAAGCTTTCTTT. It codes for CASRVDTGPANTEAFF.

This clone has more than one count but fewer than ten. This chain joins TRBV5-4 and TRBJ2-1; no clear D gene. The germline V and J ends were trimmed by 3 bases and 5 bases, with 6 bases remaining between them. The CDR3 totals 12 residues. Germline assignment: CDR1 SGHNT and CDR2 YYREEE (reference sequence). As DNA, the CDR3 is TGTGCCAGCAGCTCCCCTAACAATGAGCAGTTCTTC. Translating it yields CASSSPNNEQFF.

The chain combines TRBV30 with TRBJ1-5; weak D call: TRBD1 (6 bases). V lost 4 bases and J 8 bases, leaving 21 bases between the germline ends. Germline lookup yields CDR1 GTSNPN and CDR2 SVGIG (reference sequence). The CDR3 consists of 15 residues. The CDR3 DNA follows: TGTGCCTGGATTCCGGGGGGCCAGGCGGGTAAGCCCCAGCATTTT. Its protein is CAWIPGGQAGKPQHF.

A few counts support this clone. The V gene is TRBV4-2, the J gene TRBJ1-5, with TRBD1 identical over 7 bases. Germline V CDR1 and CDR2: LGHNA, YNFKEQ. The CDR3 is 16 amino acids. The trim removed 4 bases at V and 2 bases at J, leaving 8 bases unmatched. CDR3 region: CASSPGVGQGNQPQHF. CDR3 DNA: TGTGCCAGCAGCCCCGGAGTCGGACAGGGCAATCAGCCCCAGCATTTT.

This chain joins TRBV5-1 and TRBJ2-7; TRBD2 matches at 9 bases. The CDR3 totals 15 residues. In germline, CDR1 is SGHRS, CDR2 YFSETQ. Trimming took 0 bases from V and 1 from J; bases not matched to a gene: 2. The CDR3 nucleotides read TGCGCCAGCAGCTTGGGACTAGCGGATTCCTACGAGCAGTACTTC. As protein: CASSLGLADSYEQYF.